These 16 T cell receptor beta chains originate from one sample sequenced in a study of blood T cell repertoires in COVID-19. Assay: immunoSEQ multiplex PCR; the TCRdb copy retains only in-frame clones and omits some. The data show around 110,000 clones, 84% seen once. The sample was PBMCs or T cells enriched from blood (not recorded which). These receptors all stem from a woman aged 25 to 39 who had recovered from COVID-19.

On this clone: One junction end disagrees with the germline gene, perhaps due to a read error. The CDR3 nucleotides are TGCGCCAGCACCTTGGACAGGGGCTTCTATGGCTACACCTTC. Translation gives CASTLDRGFYGYTF. The chain joins TRBV5-1 to TRBJ1-2, with 9 bases matching TRBD1. The CDR3 is 14 residues long. The germline V gene encodes CDR1 SGHRS and CDR2 YFSETQ.

The gene calls are TRBV19 and TRBJ2-1, with D perhaps matching TRBD2 (6 bases). V shed 5 bases and J shed 0 bases, with 11 bases lying between them. The CDR3 sequence is 15 residues long. Germline values: CDR1 LNHDA, CDR2 SQIVND (reference sequence). The CDR3 DNA sequence: TGTGCCAGTAGTCTCCGGGAGTACTCCTACAATGAGCAGTTCTTC. Residues: CASSLREYSYNEQFF.

This clone showed up just once. The genes are TRBV9 and TRBJ2-3; no firm D call. Germline-derived CDR1 and CDR2 are SGDLS and YYNGEE. Trimming removed 1 base at V and 1 base at J, with 10 bases between. The length of the CDR3 is 15 residues. The CDR3 DNA reads as TGTGCCAGCAGCGTAACGGAGTTGCGCACAGATACGCAGTATTTT. The encoded protein is CASSVTELRTDTQYF.

The chain uses TRBV4-3 and TRBJ2-2; TRBD1 aligns across 7 bases. With V trimmed by 4 bases and J by 7 bases, 15 bases remained unmatched. CDR3 size: 17 residues. The germline gives CDR1 LGHNA, CDR2 YSLEER. The CDR3 protein is CASSPYYIWTGRGELFF. CDR3 DNA sequence: TGCGCCAGCAGCCCCTATTATATATGGACAGGTCGCGGGGAGCTGTTTTTT.

The CDR3 DNA reads as TGTGCCAGCAGCTTATCAGGGGGCCAAGAGACCCAGTACTTC. Translation gives CASSLSGGQETQYF. This rearrangement joins TRBV7-3 to TRBJ2-5; 7 nucleotides match TRBD1. Trimming cost V 2 bases and J 1 base; bases outside gene matches: 1. Germline V gene data show CDR1 as SGHTA and CDR2 as FQGTGA. CDR3 size: 14 residues.

This sequence joins TRBV2 and TRBJ1-4, with D possibly being TRBD1 (5 bases). With 6 bases removed from V and 6 bases from J, the gap between germline ends came to 17 bases. Germline-derived CDR1 and CDR2 are SNHLY and FYNNEI. The CDR3 sequence is 15 residues long. CDR3 loop: CASSTQGLKDEKLFF. DNA for the CDR3: TGTGCCAGCAGCACCCAGGGATTGAAGGATGAAAAACTGTTTTTT. The full variable domain, completed using reference TRBV2 and TRBJ1-4, is EPEVTQTPSHQVTQMGQEVILRCVPISNHLYFYWYRQILGQKVEFLVSFYNNEISEKSEIFDDQFSVERPDGSNFTLKIRSTKLEDSAMYFCASSTQGLKDEKLFFGSGTQLSVL.

The chain uses TRBV7-3 and TRBJ1-6, with 7 bases that match TRBD1. This CDR3 has 14 residues. Unmatched junction bases numbered 5, after V lost 5 bases and J lost 7 bases. Germline CDR1 is SGHTA and CDR2 is FQGTGA. CDR3 residues: CASSANRGNSPLHF. CDR3 bases: TGTGCCAGCAGCGCCAACAGGGGCAATTCACCCCTCCACTTT.

The chain combines TRBV7-9 with TRBJ2-7, with TRBD2 as a possible D gene (6 bases). The germline gives CDR1 SEHNR, CDR2 FQNEAQ (reference sequence). V lost 4 bases, J lost 1 base, and 17 bases lay in between. The CDR3 has 16 amino acids. The CDR3 spells CASSSTSGLLSYEQYF. The CDR3 DNA sequence: TGTGCCAGCAGCTCGACTTCGGGACTCTTATCCTACGAGCAGTACTTC. The entire variable domain, with the rest obtained from reference TRBV7-9 and TRBJ2-7, is as follows: DTGVSQNPRHKITKRGQNVTFRCDPISEHNRLYWYRQTLGQGPEFLTYFQNEAQLEKSRLLSDRFSAERPKGSFSTLEIQRTEQGDSAMYLCASSSTSGLLSYEQYFGPGTRLTVT.

This chain links TRBV28 with TRBJ2-3; 7 bases are a match to TRBD2. CDR1 is MDHEN and CDR2 is SYDVKM in the germline V gene. The junction had 6 bases not matched to a gene; V was cut back by 3 bases and J by 6 bases. CDR3 length: 14 amino acids. The CDR3 DNA reads TGTGCCAGCAGTTTGGCGGGAGAGGCTGATACGCAGTATTTT. Translated: CASSLAGEADTQYF.

The sample holds one count of this clone. The V gene is TRBV19, the J gene TRBJ2-2; 9 bases agree with TRBD1. Per germline, CDR1 LNHDA and CDR2 SQIVND (reference sequence). The CDR3 extends over 15 amino acids. The V segment lost 5 bases and the J segment 7 bases; nucleotides outside the gene matches: 8. The DNA for the CDR3 is TGTGCCAGTAGTCTCGCAGGACAGGGGTACGGGGAGCTGTTTTTT. Translated: CASSLAGQGYGELFF.

The rearrangement joins TRBV19 to TRBJ1-1, with a weak D call TRBD1 (5 bases). CDR1 and CDR2 from the germline V gene are LNHDA and SQIVND (reference sequence). The CDR3 contains 12 residues. The ends were cut back, 6 bases at V and 5 bases at J, with 10 bases in the middle. For the CDR3, the DNA is TGTGCCAGTAGACCTGGGGGGACTGAAGCTTTCTTT. Translating gives CASRPGGTEAFF. The full variable domain, with the rest looked up from reference TRBV19 and TRBJ1-1, is DGGITQSPKYLFRKEGQNVTLSCEQNLNHDAMYWYRQDPGQGLRLIYYSQIVNDFQKGDIAEGYSVSREKKESFPLTVTSAQKNPTAFYLCASRPGGTEAFFGQGTRLTVV.

The chain links TRBV5-5 to TRBJ2-5, with TRBD1 matching over 9 bases. The CDR3 spans 15 residues. CDR1 and CDR2 (germline): SGHKS, YYEKEE (reference sequence). Trimming took 4 bases from V and 3 from J; bases not matched to a gene: 7. The CDR3 nucleotides read TGTGCCAGCAGCATCGGGACAGGGCGGAAAGAGACCCAGTACTTC. This codes for CASSIGTGRKETQYF.

The CDR3 DNA follows: TGTGCCAGCAGCTCCCCAACGGTCGGCGGGAGTAGGAACACCGGGGAGCTGTTTTTT. It is translated as CASSSPTVGGSRNTGELFF. The chain is built from TRBV5-5 and TRBJ2-2; 7 bases align to TRBD2. The CDR3 is 19 residues long. Losses at the gene ends were 3 bases for V and 1 base for J; bases not matched to a gene: 15. Germline loops: CDR1 SGHKS, CDR2 YYEKEE (reference sequence). Full variable domain (rest looked up from reference TRBV5-5 and TRBJ2-2): DAGVTQSPTHLIKTRGQQVTLRCSPISGHKSVSWYQQVLGQGPQFIFQYYEKEERGRGNFPDRFSARQFPNYSSELNVNALLLGDSALYLCASSSPTVGGSRNTGELFFGEGSRLTVL.

The chain carries TRBV9 and TRBJ2-2; D is unclear. V lost 1 base to trimming and J lost 6 bases, with 4 bases between them. Per the germline V gene, CDR1 is SGDLS and CDR2 is YYNGEE. The CDR3 has 12 amino acids. The CDR3 is CASSVSAGELFF. The CDR3 DNA reads TGTGCCAGCAGCGTATCCGCCGGGGAGCTGTTTTTT.

J is TRBJ1-1 and V is TRBV6-5; D gene unclear. Trimming removed 5 bases at V and 8 bases at J, with 9 bases between. This CDR3 is built from 11 residues. From germline, CDR1 is MNHEY and CDR2 SVGAGI. The CDR3 spells CASSRAREAFF. The CDR3, as DNA: TGTGCCAGCAGTAGAGCGAGGGAAGCTTTCTTT.

CDR3 bases: TGTGCCAGTAGTATAGCCCCAGGGAGCAATCAGCCCCAGCATTTT. Protein: CASSIAPGSNQPQHF. V is TRBV19 and J is TRBJ1-5; maybe TRBD1 (5 bases). V was clipped by 1 base and J by 1 base, with 8 bases between them. CDR3 length: 15 amino acids. Germline-derived CDR1 and CDR2 are LNHDA and SQIVND (reference sequence).